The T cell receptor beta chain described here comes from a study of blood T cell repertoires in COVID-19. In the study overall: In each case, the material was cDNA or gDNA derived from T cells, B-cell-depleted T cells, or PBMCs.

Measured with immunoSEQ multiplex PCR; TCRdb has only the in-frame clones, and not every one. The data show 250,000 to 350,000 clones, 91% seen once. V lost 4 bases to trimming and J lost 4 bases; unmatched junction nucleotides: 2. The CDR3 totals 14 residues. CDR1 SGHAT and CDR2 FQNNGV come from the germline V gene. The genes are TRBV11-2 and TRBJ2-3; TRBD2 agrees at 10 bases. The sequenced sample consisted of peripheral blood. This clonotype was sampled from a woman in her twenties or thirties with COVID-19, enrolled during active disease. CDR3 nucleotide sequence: TGTGCCAGCAGCTACGGGACTAGCGCAGATACGCAGTATTTT. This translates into CASSYGTSADTQYF. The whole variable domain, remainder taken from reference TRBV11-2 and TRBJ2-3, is EAGVAQSPRYKIIEKRQSVAFWCNPISGHATLYWYQQILGQGPKLLIQFQNNGVVDDSQLPKDRFSAERLKGVDSTLKIQPAKLEDSAVYLCASSYGTSADTQYFGPGTRLTVL.